This TCR beta chain is from a study of cytomegalovirus exposure and HLA in healthy donors. Turning to the study itself: In a later analysis, it was reported that the roughly 120 validation repertoires had been produced on the same platform as the 600 to 850 repertoires belonging to the first cohort. Study-wide findings and caveats: For most TCR sequences rarity was the rule, although some public TCRs occurred in many donors. Researchers catalogued roughly 170 TCR beta chains as cytomegalovirus-associated.

The donors belonged to the roughly 110-subject validation cohort, separate from the approximately 700-subject first cohort. TCRdb's copy holds only in-frame clones and misses some; the assay was immunoSEQ multiplex PCR. Of about 44,000 clones listed, over 85% are singletons. Trimming cost V 6 bases and J 1 base; bases outside gene matches: 1. Germline assignment: CDR1 SNHLY and CDR2 FYNNEI. The CDR3 is 14 residues long. As for this clone: Antigen specificity is unknown.

The chain is built from TRBV2 and TRBJ2-5; 11 bases line up with TRBD2. This receptor was identified in a woman aged 18-29 years in good health and CMV-seronegative. The sequenced material came from PBMCs. The CDR3 sequence: CASRGLAAQETQYF. DNA for the CDR3: TGTGCCAGCAGGGGACTAGCGGCCCAAGAGACCCAGTACTTC.